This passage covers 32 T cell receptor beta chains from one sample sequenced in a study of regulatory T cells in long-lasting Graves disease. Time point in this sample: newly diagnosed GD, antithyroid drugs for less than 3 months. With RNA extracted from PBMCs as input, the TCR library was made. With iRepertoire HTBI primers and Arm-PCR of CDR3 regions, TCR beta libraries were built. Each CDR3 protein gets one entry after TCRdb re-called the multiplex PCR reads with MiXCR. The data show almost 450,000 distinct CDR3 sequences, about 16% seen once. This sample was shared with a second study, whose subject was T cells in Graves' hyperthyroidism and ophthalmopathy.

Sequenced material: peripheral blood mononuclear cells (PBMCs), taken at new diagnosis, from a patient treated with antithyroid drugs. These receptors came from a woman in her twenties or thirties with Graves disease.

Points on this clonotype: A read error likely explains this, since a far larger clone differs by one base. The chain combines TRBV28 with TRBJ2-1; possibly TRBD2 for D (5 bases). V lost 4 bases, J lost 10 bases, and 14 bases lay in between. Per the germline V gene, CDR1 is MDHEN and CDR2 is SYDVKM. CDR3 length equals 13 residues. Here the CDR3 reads CASSSGLPYEQFF. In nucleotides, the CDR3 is TGTGCCAGCAGTTCCGGACTCCCCTACGAGCAGTTCTTC.

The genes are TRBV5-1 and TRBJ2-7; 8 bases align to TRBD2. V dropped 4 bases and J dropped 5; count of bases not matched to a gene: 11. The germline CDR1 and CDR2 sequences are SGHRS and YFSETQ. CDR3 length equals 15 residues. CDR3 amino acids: CASSHDFAGGNEQYF. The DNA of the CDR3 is TGCGCCAGCAGCCACGACTTTGCGGGGGGCAACGAGCAGTACTTC.

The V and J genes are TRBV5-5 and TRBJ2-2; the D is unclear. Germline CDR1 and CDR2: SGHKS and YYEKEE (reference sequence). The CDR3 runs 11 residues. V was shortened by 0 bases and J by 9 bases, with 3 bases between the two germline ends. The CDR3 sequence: CASSLVRELFF. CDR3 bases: TGTGCCAGCAGCTTGGTCCGGGAGCTGTTTTTT. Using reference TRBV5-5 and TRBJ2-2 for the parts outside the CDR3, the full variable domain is DAGVTQSPTHLIKTRGQQVTLRCSPISGHKSVSWYQQVLGQGPQFIFQYYEKEERGRGNFPDRFSARQFPNYSSELNVNALLLGDSALYLCASSLVRELFFGEGSRLTVL.

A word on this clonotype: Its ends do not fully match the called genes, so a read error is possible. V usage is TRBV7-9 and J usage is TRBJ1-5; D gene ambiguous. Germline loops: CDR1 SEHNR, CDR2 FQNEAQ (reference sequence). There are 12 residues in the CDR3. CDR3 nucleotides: TGTGCCGGCAGCTTAGCAAATCAGCCCCAGCATTTT. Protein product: CAGSLANQPQHF.

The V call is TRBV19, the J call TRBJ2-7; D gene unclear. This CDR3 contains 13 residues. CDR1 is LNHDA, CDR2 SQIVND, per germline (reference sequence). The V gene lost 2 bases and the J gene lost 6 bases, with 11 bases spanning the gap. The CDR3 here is CASSINPATEQYF. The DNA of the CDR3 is TGTGCCAGTAGTATAAATCCCGCCACCGAGCAGTACTTC.

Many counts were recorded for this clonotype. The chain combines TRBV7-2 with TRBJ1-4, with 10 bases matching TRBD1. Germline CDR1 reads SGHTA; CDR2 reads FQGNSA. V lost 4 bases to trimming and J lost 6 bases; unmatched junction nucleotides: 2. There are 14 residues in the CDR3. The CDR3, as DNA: TGTGCCAGCAGCTCGGACAGGGGGGATGAAAAACTGTTTTTT. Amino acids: CASSSDRGDEKLFF.

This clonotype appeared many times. The CDR3 loop is CASSLIRLADPNYGYTF. The CDR3 nucleotides are TGTGCCAGCAGCTTAATAAGGCTGGCGGATCCTAACTATGGCTACACCTTC. The chain combines TRBV11-2 with TRBJ1-2, with no clear D. This CDR3 spans 17 amino acids. V gave up 2 bases and J gave up 0 bases, with 16 bases separating them. Per the germline V gene, CDR1 is SGHAT and CDR2 is FQNNGV. Together with reference TRBV11-2 and TRBJ1-2, the CDR3 gives the full variable domain: EAGVAQSPRYKIIEKRQSVAFWCNPISGHATLYWYQQILGQGPKLLIQFQNNGVVDDSQLPKDRFSAERLKGVDSTLKIQPAKLEDSAVYLCASSLIRLADPNYGYTFGSGTRLTVV.

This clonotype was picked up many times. CDR3 nucleotide sequence: TGTGCCAGCAGTCGGGGACTAGCGGGAGAGGTCGGGGAGCTGTTTTTT. It specifies CASSRGLAGEVGELFF. The chain is built from TRBV28 and TRBJ2-2, with TRBD2 matching over 14 bases. The CDR3 is 16 amino acids. The germline CDR1 and CDR2 sequences are MDHEN and SYDVKM. The V segment lost 5 bases and the J segment 7 bases; nucleotides outside the gene matches: 6.

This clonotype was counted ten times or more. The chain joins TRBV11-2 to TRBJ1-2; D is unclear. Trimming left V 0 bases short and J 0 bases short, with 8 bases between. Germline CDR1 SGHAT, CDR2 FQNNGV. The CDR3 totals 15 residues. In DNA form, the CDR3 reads TGTGCCAGCAGCTTAGACAGAGAGCCTAACTATGGCTACACCTTC. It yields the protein CASSLDREPNYGYTF.

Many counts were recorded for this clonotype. In DNA form, the CDR3 reads TGTGCCAGCAAAAAGCGGACCTCTGGAAATGAGCAGTTCTTC. Residues: CASKKRTSGNEQFF. This chain uses TRBV28 with TRBJ2-1; TRBD2 might be the D (5 bases). CDR1 and CDR2 from the germline V gene are MDHEN and SYDVKM. The CDR3 extends over 14 amino acids. Trimming took 7 bases from V and 7 from J, leaving 17 bases between them.

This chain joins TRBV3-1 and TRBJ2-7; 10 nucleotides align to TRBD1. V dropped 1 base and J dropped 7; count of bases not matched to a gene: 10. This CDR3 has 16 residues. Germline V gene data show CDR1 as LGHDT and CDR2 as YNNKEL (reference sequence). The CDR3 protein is CASSQVSGTGVGEQYF. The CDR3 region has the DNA TGTGCCAGCAGCCAAGTCTCCGGGACAGGGGTGGGGGAGCAGTACTTC.

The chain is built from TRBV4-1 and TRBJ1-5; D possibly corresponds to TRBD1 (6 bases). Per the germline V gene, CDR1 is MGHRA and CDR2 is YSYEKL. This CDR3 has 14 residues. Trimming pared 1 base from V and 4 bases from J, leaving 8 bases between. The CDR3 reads CASSQGGPNQPQHF. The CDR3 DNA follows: TGCGCCAGCAGCCAAGGGGGGCCTAATCAGCCCCAGCATTTT.

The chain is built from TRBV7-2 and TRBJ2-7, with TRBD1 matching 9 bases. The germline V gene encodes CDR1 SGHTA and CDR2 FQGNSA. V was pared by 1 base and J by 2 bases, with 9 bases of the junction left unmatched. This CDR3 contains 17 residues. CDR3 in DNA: TGTGCCAGCAGCTTAGAACCAGCGGGACAGGGTCCCTACGAGCAGTACTTC. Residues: CASSLEPAGQGPYEQYF.

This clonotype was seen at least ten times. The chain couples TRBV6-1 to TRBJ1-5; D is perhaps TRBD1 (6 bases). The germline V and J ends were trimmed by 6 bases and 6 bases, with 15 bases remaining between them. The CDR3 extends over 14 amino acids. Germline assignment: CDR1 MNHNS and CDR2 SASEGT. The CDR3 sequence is CASSPQGIFQPQHF. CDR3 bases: TGTGCCAGCAGCCCCCAGGGGATTTTTCAGCCCCAGCATTTT.

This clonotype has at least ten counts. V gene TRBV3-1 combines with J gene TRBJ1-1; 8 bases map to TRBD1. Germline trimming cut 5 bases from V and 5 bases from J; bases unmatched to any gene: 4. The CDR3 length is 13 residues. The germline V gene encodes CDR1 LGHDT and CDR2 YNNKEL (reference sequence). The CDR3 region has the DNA TGTGCCAGCAGCTTCGACAGGGGAACTGAAGCTTTCTTT. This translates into CASSFDRGTEAFF.

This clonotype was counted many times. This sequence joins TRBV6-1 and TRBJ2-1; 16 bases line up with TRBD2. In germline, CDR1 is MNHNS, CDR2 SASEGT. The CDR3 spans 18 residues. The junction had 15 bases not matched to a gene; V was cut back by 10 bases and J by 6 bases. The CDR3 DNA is TGTGCCACCAGCAAAGGGACTAGCGGGAGGGCCTTCGGCAATGAGCAGTTCTTC. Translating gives CATSKGTSGRAFGNEQFF.

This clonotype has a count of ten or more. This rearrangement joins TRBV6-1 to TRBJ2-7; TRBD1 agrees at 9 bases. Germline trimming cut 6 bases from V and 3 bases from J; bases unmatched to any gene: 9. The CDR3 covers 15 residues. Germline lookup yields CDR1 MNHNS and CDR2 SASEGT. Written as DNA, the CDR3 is TGTGCCAGCAGGCCCACCCGACAGGGGGACTACGAGCAGTACTTC. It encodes CASRPTRQGDYEQYF.

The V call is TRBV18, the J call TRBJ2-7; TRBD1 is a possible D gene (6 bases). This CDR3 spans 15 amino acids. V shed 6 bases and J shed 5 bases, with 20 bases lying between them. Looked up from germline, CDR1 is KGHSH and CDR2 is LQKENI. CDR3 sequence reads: CASSPRGRGRDEQYF. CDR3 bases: TGTGCCAGCTCCCCCCGGGGCAGGGGCAGGGACGAGCAGTACTTC.

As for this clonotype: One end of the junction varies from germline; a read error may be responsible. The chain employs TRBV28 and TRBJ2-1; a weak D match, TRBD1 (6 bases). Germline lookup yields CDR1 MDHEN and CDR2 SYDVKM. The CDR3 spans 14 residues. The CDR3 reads CASSSGFRDNGQFF. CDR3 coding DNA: TGTGCCAGCAGTTCTGGCTTCAGGGACAATGGGCAGTTCTTC.

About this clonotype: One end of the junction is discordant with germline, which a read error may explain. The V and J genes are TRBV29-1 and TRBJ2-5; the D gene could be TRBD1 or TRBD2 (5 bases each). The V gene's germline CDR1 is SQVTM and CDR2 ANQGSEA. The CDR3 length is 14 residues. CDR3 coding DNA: TGCAGCGTTGCTGGACGGCCTGGGGGAGAGACCCAGAACTTC. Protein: CSVAGRPGGETQNF. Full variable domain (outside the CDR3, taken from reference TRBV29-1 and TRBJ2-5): SAVISQKPSRDICQRGTSLTIQCQVDSQVTMMFWYRQQPGQSLTLIATANQGSEATYESGFVIDKFPISRPNLTFSTLTVSNMSPEDSSIYLCSVAGRPGGETQNFGPGTRLLVL.

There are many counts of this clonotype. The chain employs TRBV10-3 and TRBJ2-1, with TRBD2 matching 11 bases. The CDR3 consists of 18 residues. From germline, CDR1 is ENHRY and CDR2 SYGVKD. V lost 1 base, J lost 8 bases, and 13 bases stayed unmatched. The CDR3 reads CAISEWAWVLAGVYEQFF. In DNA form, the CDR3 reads TGTGCCATCAGTGAGTGGGCTTGGGTACTAGCGGGAGTGTATGAGCAGTTCTTC.

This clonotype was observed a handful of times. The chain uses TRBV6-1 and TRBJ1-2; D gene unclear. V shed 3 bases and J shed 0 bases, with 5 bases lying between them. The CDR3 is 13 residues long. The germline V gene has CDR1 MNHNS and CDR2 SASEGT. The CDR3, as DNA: TGTGCCAGCAGTGACGGAGCTAACTATGGCTACACCTTC. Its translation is CASSDGANYGYTF.

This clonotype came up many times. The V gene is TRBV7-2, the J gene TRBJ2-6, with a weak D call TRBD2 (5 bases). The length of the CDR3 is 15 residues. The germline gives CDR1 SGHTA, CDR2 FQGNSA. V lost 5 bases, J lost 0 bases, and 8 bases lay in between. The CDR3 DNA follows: TGTGCCAGCAGCCGCGGGTTCTCTGGGGCCAACGTCCTGACTTTC. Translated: CASSRGFSGANVLTF.

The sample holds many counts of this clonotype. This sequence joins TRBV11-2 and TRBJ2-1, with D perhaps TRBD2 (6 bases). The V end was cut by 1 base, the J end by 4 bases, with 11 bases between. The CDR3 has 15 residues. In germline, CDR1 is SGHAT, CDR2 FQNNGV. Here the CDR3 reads CASSLGGLDYNEQFF. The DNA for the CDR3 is TGTGCCAGCAGCTTAGGGGGACTCGATTACAATGAGCAGTTCTTC.

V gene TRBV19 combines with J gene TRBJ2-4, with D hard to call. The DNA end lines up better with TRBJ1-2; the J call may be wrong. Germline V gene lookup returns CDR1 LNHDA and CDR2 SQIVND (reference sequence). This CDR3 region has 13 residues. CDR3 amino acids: CASSTGELSGYTF. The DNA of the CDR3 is TGTGCCAGTAGTACCGGGGAGCTCAGTGGCTACACCTTC.

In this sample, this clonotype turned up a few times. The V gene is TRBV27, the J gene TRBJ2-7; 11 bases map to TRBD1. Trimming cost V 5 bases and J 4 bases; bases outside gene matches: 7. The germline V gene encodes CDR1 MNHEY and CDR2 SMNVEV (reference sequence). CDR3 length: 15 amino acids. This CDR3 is CASSLGQGARYEQYF. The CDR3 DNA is TGTGCCAGCAGTCTCGGACAGGGGGCGCGATACGAGCAGTACTTC.

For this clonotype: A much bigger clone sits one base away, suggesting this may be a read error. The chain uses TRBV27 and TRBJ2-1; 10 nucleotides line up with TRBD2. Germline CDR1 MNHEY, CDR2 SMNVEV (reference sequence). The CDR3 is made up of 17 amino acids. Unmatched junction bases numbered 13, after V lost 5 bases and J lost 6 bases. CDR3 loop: CASSPPPSGRWVNEQFF. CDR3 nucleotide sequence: TGTGCCAGCAGTCCCCCTCCTAGCGGGAGATGGGTCAATGAGCAGTTCTTC.

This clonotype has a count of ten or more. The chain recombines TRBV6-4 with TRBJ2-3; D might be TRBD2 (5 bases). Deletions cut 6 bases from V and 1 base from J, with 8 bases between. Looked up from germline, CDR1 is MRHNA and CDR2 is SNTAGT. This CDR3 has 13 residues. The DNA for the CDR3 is TGTGCCAGCAGAGCGGACGGCACAGATACGCAGTATTTT. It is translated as CASRADGTDTQYF.

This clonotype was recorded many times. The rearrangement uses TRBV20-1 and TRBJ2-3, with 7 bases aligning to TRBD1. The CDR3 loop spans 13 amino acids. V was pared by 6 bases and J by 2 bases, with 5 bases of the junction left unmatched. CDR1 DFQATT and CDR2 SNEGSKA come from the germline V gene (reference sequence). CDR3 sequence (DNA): TGCAGTGCAGGGGACAGCGACACAGATACGCAGTATTTT. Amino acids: CSAGDSDTDTQYF.

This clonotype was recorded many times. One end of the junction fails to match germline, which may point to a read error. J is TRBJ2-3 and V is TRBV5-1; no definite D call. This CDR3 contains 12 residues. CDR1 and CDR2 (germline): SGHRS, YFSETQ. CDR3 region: CASSLRSDTQYF. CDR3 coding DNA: TGTGCCAGCAGCTTGCGGTCAGATACGCAGTATTTT.

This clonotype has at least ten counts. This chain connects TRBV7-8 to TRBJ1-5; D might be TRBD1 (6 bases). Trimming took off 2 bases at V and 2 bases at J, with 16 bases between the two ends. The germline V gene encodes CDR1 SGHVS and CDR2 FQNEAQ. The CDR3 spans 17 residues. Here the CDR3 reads CASSLWGRDVGNQPQHF. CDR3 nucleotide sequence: TGTGCCAGCAGCTTATGGGGGCGGGACGTCGGCAATCAGCCCCAGCATTTT.

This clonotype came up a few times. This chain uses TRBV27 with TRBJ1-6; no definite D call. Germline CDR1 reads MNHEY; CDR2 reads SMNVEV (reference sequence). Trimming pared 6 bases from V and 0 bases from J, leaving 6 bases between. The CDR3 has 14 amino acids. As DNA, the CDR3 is TGTGCCAGCAGGGGAAGCTCCTATAATTCACCCCTCCACTTT. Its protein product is CASRGSSYNSPLHF.